The T cell receptor (beta chain) under discussion was sequenced for a study of blood T cell repertoires in COVID-19. The V gene's germline CDR1 is SEHNR and CDR2 FQNEAQ (reference sequence). This CDR3 comprises 14 residues. V shed 4 bases and J shed 7 bases, with 16 bases lying between them. Each participant's cohort was designated according to participant-reported clinical history. As originally analysed: Estimation of nucleated cell counts was performed using reference gene primer amplification. Data came from immunoSEQ multiplex PCR; TCRdb stores just in-frame clones and leaves some out. V and J calls and clone size are copied from that table; D and trimming were computed from the DNA. The data show approximately 220,000 clones, 85% seen once.

Sequencing input: PBMCs or T cells enriched from blood (not recorded which). The source is a man aged 35-49 years who had recovered from COVID-19. V and J are TRBV7-9 and TRBJ1-1; perhaps TRBD1 as D (6 bases). CDR3 amino acids: CASSSRGRENEAFF. The CDR3 DNA reads TGTGCCAGCAGCTCGAGGGGGAGAGAAAATGAAGCTTTCTTT.